Below, 24 T cell receptor beta chains from the same sample are listed, as sequenced in a study of cytomegalovirus exposure and HLA in healthy donors listed by TCRdb under 2017. Library method: the immunoSEQ multiplex PCR assay. The multiplex PCR relied on a mix of 60 forward primers for TCR Vbeta segments and 13 reverse primers for TCR Jbeta segments. The table comes from immuneACCESS by way of TCRdb, which keeps in-frame sequences with V and J called. Part of the clones is missing from these tables; in studies checked, under half for an unresolved V gene and the rest for unknown reasons. This sample has 200,000 to 250,000 clones in its table, and roughly 75% of those were observed once. The top ten clonotypes cover 1.5% to 2% of the sample. Sequencing used PBMCs. The source of these receptors is a young woman in good health and CMV-seronegative.

The J gene is TRBJ1-1, the V gene TRBV5-4; 8 bases match TRBD1. The CDR3 spans 15 residues. Germline lookup yields CDR1 SGHNT and CDR2 YYREEE (reference sequence). Trimming removed 4 bases from V and 1 base from J; junction bases left unmatched: 6. The CDR3 DNA sequence: TGTGCCAGCAGCCAACGGGACAGGCAGAACACTGAAGCTTTCTTT. This codes for CASSQRDRQNTEAFF.

The chain has TRBV7-9 and TRBJ2-5; TRBD1 matches 10 bases. Germline CDR1 is SEHNR and CDR2 is FQNEAQ (reference sequence). The CDR3 has 13 amino acids. V trimming: 11 bases; J trimming: 5 bases; junction bases outside the gene matches: 8. The CDR3 DNA follows: TGTGCCTCGACAGGGGGCGCTCGGGAGACCCAGTACTTC. Its protein is CASTGGARETQYF.

The rearrangement links TRBV19 to TRBJ1-2, with 9 nucleotides matching TRBD1. Germline V lookup: CDR1 LNHDA, CDR2 SQIVND (reference sequence). With V trimmed by 5 bases and J by 2 bases, 15 bases remained unmatched. This CDR3 region has 18 residues. The CDR3: CASSPRHTGTGPNYGYTF. The CDR3 DNA sequence: TGTGCCAGTAGTCCCCGACATACCGGGACAGGGCCGAACTATGGCTACACCTTC.

V gene TRBV19 combines with J gene TRBJ1-1; possible D gene TRBD1, 5 bases. Trimming stripped 1 base from V and 0 bases from J, with 12 bases between. In germline, CDR1 is LNHDA, CDR2 SQIVND (reference sequence). This CDR3 contains 16 residues. Here the CDR3 DNA reads TGTGCCAGTAGTATAGGGAAACAGGCCATGAACACTGAAGCTTTCTTT. Translated, it gives CASSIGKQAMNTEAFF.

Worth noting for this clone: Other DNA sequences in this specimen translate into the identical CDR3. The rearrangement links TRBV5-1 to TRBJ1-5; the D gene is possibly TRBD1 (6 bases). Germline loops: CDR1 SGHRS, CDR2 YFSETQ. Trimming took 0 bases from V and 1 from J, leaving 8 bases between them. The CDR3 runs to 15 residues. DNA for the CDR3: TGCGCCAGCAGCTTGGCAGGGGCGAGCAATCAGCCCCAGCATTTT. Residues: CASSLAGASNQPQHF.

V usage is TRBV5-8 and J usage is TRBJ2-1; TRBD1 matches at 8 bases. The V gene's germline CDR1 is SGHTS and CDR2 YDEGEE. This CDR3 has 15 residues. The V and J ends lost 2 bases and 6 bases, in that order; junction bases with no gene match: 7. In nucleotides, the CDR3 is TGTGCCAGCAGCTTAAGGACAGGGCGGTTCAATGAGCAGTTCTTC. It yields the protein CASSLRTGRFNEQFF.

V and J are TRBV29-1 and TRBJ2-1, with 10 bases aligning to TRBD2. Germline CDR1 is SQVTM and CDR2 is ANQGSEA. With 6 bases clipped from V and 6 bases from J, the junction kept 17 bases outside the gene matches. CDR3 size: 17 residues. In nucleotides, the CDR3 is TGCAGCGTCCCCGGCCGCCCCGGGACTAGCGCACTCAATGAGCAGTTCTTC. It specifies CSVPGRPGTSALNEQFF.

This rearrangement joins TRBV5-1 to TRBJ1-4; tentatively, D is TRBD1 (6 bases). This CDR3 has 14 residues. Trimming removed 4 bases at V and 7 bases at J, with 14 bases between. Germline CDR1 and CDR2: SGHRS and YFSETQ. This CDR3 reads CASSLGGAGEKLFF. The CDR3 DNA follows: TGCGCCAGCAGCCTTGGGGGGGCGGGTGAAAAACTGTTTTTT.

J is TRBJ2-5 and V is TRBV5-1; tentatively, D is TRBD1 (6 bases). Per the germline V gene, CDR1 is SGHRS and CDR2 is YFSETQ. The CDR3 contains 15 residues. The ends were cut back, 0 bases at V and 2 bases at J, with 11 bases in the middle. The CDR3 sequence: CASSLVPGQQETQYF. As DNA, the CDR3 is TGCGCCAGCAGCTTGGTTCCCGGACAGCAAGAGACCCAGTACTTC.

As for this clone: A junction boundary mismatches the germline segment, possibly from a read error. The gene calls are TRBV15 and TRBJ2-3, with 11 bases fitting TRBD2. Germline assignment: CDR1 LNHNV and CDR2 YYDKDF (reference sequence). There are 16 residues in the CDR3. For the CDR3, the DNA is TGTGCCACCAGCAGAGGTAGCGGGGGGGGCACAGATGCGCAGTATTTT. Amino acid sequence: CATSRGSGGGTDAQYF.

The CDR3 DNA sequence: TGTGCCAGCAGGAGATCAGGGGTACCTGGAAACACCATATATTTT. This encodes CASRRSGVPGNTIYF. The chain has TRBV6-1 and TRBJ1-3; possible D gene TRBD1, 6 bases. CDR3 length: 15 residues. V lost 6 bases and J lost 2, with 14 bases in between. Germline values: CDR1 MNHNS, CDR2 SASEGT.

The chain couples TRBV5-4 to TRBJ1-2; 9 bases map to TRBD1. The CDR3 totals 14 residues. With V trimmed by 2 bases and J by 2 bases, 1 base remained unmatched. The germline gives CDR1 SGHNT, CDR2 YYREEE (reference sequence). CDR3 amino acids: CASSFDRGNYGYTF. CDR3 nucleotide sequence: TGTGCCAGCAGCTTCGACAGGGGGAACTATGGCTACACCTTC.

V and J are TRBV2 and TRBJ2-3, with 9 nucleotides matching TRBD2. This CDR3 has 14 amino acids. Per the germline V gene, CDR1 is SNHLY and CDR2 is FYNNEI. V gave up 9 bases and J gave up 3 bases; unmatched junction bases: 7. The CDR3 region is CARQGLAGTDTQYF. The CDR3 coding sequence is TGTGCCAGGCAGGGACTAGCTGGTACAGATACGCAGTATTTT.

This clone was picked up one time. V and J are TRBV5-1 and TRBJ2-7, with a tentative D call TRBD1 (6 bases). The V end was cut by 4 bases, the J end by 6 bases, with 20 bases between. Germline CDR1 SGHRS, CDR2 YFSETQ. The CDR3 has 15 amino acids. The CDR3 sequence: CASSLDRRQDGEQYF. CDR3 nucleotide sequence: TGCGCCAGCAGCCTAGACAGGAGGCAGGACGGCGAGCAGTACTTC.

This clone was detected only once. V and J are TRBV19 and TRBJ2-5; D ambiguous. V gave up 5 bases and J gave up 7 bases, with 11 bases separating them. Germline CDR1 and CDR2: LNHDA and SQIVND (reference sequence). The CDR3 sequence is 12 residues long. CDR3 nucleotide sequence: TGTGCCAGTAGTTTGGCGGTGGGGACCCAGTACTTC. It codes for CASSLAVGTQYF.

Only a few counts were recorded for this clone. The V gene is TRBV4-1, the J gene TRBJ1-2, with D unclear. Trimming took off 0 bases at V and 2 bases at J, with 10 bases between the two ends. Germline V CDR1 and CDR2: MGHRA, YSYEKL. This CDR3 contains 15 residues. The CDR3 sequence: CASSQDPGSNYGYTF. DNA of the CDR3: TGCGCCAGCAGCCAAGATCCGGGTTCCAACTATGGCTACACCTTC.

This clone was recorded once. J is TRBJ2-3 and V is TRBV9; D gene uncertain. The CDR3 has 15 amino acids. Germline V CDR1 and CDR2: SGDLS, YYNGEE. The V end lost 1 base, the J end lost 0 bases, and 9 bases lay between the germline ends. CDR3 in DNA: TGTGCCAGCAGCGTACTTCCCGGTAGCACAGATACGCAGTATTTT. It translates to CASSVLPGSTDTQYF.

This clone showed up just a few times. At one end the junction does not follow the germline gene, possibly because of a read error. J is TRBJ1-5 and V is TRBV2, with a tentative D call TRBD1 (5 bases). This CDR3 has 15 amino acids. The V gene's germline CDR1 is SNHLY and CDR2 FYNNEI. The CDR3 loop reads CASSEGGLGKQPQHF. The CDR3 DNA sequence: TGTGCCAGCAGTGAAGGGGGACTGGGCAAGCAGCCCCAGCATTTT.

With respect to this clone: One end of the junction is discordant with germline, which a read error may explain. V usage is TRBV7-9 and J usage is TRBJ1-6; D is ambiguous. The CDR3 contains 14 residues. The V gene's germline CDR1 is SEHNR and CDR2 FQNEAQ (reference sequence). This CDR3 reads CSSSSDTIYSPLHF. CDR3 DNA sequence: TGTTCCAGCAGCTCAGACACCATCTATTCACCCCTCCACTTT.

The chain employs TRBV5-1 and TRBJ1-2, with 7 bases identical to TRBD1. V was pared by 0 bases and J by 3 bases, with 2 bases of the junction left unmatched. Per the germline V gene, CDR1 is SGHRS and CDR2 is YFSETQ. The length of the CDR3 is 14 residues. The CDR3 DNA reads TGCGCCAGCAGCTTGGGGCAGGGGGACTATGGCTACACCTTC. Translation: CASSLGQGDYGYTF.

The chain uses TRBV5-1 and TRBJ1-2; tentative D call: TRBD1 (6 bases). The germline gives CDR1 SGHRS, CDR2 YFSETQ. There are 13 residues in the CDR3. Between the trimmed V and J ends, which lost 9 bases and 6 bases, there was a span of 18 bases. The CDR3 reads CATDGGAPDGYTF. The CDR3 bases are TGCGCCACCGACGGGGGGGCACCTGATGGCTACACCTTC.

The gene calls are TRBV9 and TRBJ1-6; 8 bases are shared with TRBD1. V lost 3 bases to trimming and J lost 9 bases; unmatched junction nucleotides: 8. This CDR3 contains 15 residues. The germline gives CDR1 SGDLS, CDR2 YYNGEE. Written as DNA, the CDR3 is TGTGCCAGCAGCGCGCAGGGGGCGGGAAGTTCACCCCTCCACTTT. Translation: CASSAQGAGSSPLHF.

This rearrangement joins TRBV4-1 to TRBJ2-5; 10 bases map to TRBD1. Trimming cost V 4 bases and J 5 bases; bases outside gene matches: 7. The germline V gene encodes CDR1 MGHRA and CDR2 YSYEKL. The CDR3 is 15 residues long. The CDR3 protein is CASSLDRGRVETQYF. Here the CDR3 DNA reads TGCGCCAGCAGCCTCGACAGGGGGCGAGTGGAGACCCAGTACTTC.

J is TRBJ1-1 and V is TRBV18; TRBD1 matches 9 bases. The V and J ends lost 3 bases and 1 base, in that order; junction bases with no gene match: 3. The CDR3 covers 15 residues. Germline CDR1 and CDR2: KGHSH and LQKENI. The CDR3 spells CASSPRQGENTEAFF. The CDR3 nucleotides read TGTGCCAGCTCACCTCGACAGGGGGAGAACACTGAAGCTTTCTTT.